The rows below give T cell receptor beta chains drawn from one sample of a study of OX40 agonist ivuxolimab in advanced cancers. Assay used: immunoSEQ multiplex PCR; TCRdb lists only in-frame clones, some missing. Of fewer than 80,000 clones in the sample, about 85% are singletons; the top ten hold 0.66%. Sequencing was performed on CD4+ or CD8+ T cells sorted from blood, taken in a trial of the OX40 agonist ivuxolimab. These receptors were collected from an adult with an advanced solid tumor such as melanoma, head and neck, liver or kidney cancer. The conserved cysteine and the conserved F or W are not part of the CDR3 here. Each record gives: V gene, CDR3 length, J gene, CDR3 protein.

V: TRBV25-1
length: 15
J: TRBJ1-6
CDR3: ASSEVGPSSYNSPLH

V: TRBV13
length: 13
J: TRBJ2-5
CDR3: ASSPGLAGSETQY

V: TRBV19
length: 14
J: TRBJ2-3
CDR3: ASSLTSGGPTDTQY

V: TRBV11-2
length: 12
J: TRBJ1-6
CDR3: ASSLDPGLSPLH

V: TRBV9
length: 16
J: TRBJ1-5
CDR3: ASSAPGQGSRYNQPQH

V: TRBV7-9
length: 13
J: TRBJ2-1
CDR3: ASSLTGQVYNEQF

V: TRBV19
length: 15
J: TRBJ1-2
CDR3: ASSTRDYRGTNYGYT

V: TRBV18
length: 11
J: TRBJ2-7
CDR3: ASSPSGTHEQY

V: TRBV7-2
length: 13
J: TRBJ2-7
CDR3: ASSSWDRGKYEQY

V: TRBV5-4
length: 13
J: TRBJ1-6
CDR3: ASSLVGGANSPLH

V: TRBV7-3
length: 13
J: TRBJ1-2
CDR3: ASSPRAGLDYGYT

V: TRBV27
length: 15
J: TRBJ1-6
CDR3: ASSLKAPGNMGSPLH

V: TRBV7-2
length: 12
J: TRBJ2-3
CDR3: ASSLVTIADTQY

V: TRBV7-9
length: 11
J: TRBJ1-5
CDR3: ASSDRVDQPQH

V: TRBV18
length: 11
J: TRBJ1-1
CDR3: ASSPAENTEAF

V: TRBV6-6
length: 10
J: TRBJ1-3
CDR3: ASHRSGNTIY

V: TRBV29-1
length: 11
J: TRBJ2-3
CDR3: SVVPGTTDTQY

V: TRBV18
length: 10
J: TRBJ2-7
CDR3: ASSPGGDEQY

V: TRBV5-3
length: 12
J: TRBJ1-4
CDR3: ARSVTSGNEKLF

V: TRBV4-3
length: 14
J: TRBJ2-2
CDR3: ASSQGTGGAAGELF

V: TRBV5-1
length: 11
J: TRBJ2-2
CDR3: ASSSTDRGELF

V: TRBV14
length: 16
J: TRBJ1-6
CDR3: ASSPLPGGGSYNSPLH

V: TRBV6-6
length: 14
J: TRBJ2-5
CDR3: ASSSHDRGRGETQY

V: TRBV9
length: 13
J: TRBJ1-6
CDR3: ASSSAGADGPPLH

V: TRBV18
length: 12
J: TRBJ2-7
CDR3: ASLEGAGGNEQY

V: TRBV19
length: 14
J: TRBJ1-2
CDR3: ASKETRQVVNYGYT

V: TRBV6-6
length: 13
J: TRBJ2-2
CDR3: ASSSRDRALGELF

V: TRBV19
length: 14
J: TRBJ1-4
CDR3: ASSMKWRGTNEKLF

V: TRBV11-2
length: 15
J: TRBJ2-2
CDR3: ASSRQTGGAVTGELF

V: TRBV4-3
length: 12
J: TRBJ1-1
CDR3: ASSHGTENTEAF

V: TRBV5-1
length: 13
J: TRBJ2-2
CDR3: ASSPLPGVTGELF

V: TRBV18
length: 12
J: TRBJ2-7
CDR3: ASSRDTPSYEQY

V: TRBV6-6
length: 12
J: TRBJ2-7
CDR3: ASSAGTGGAKQY

V: TRBV7-3
length: 13
J: TRBJ1-6
CDR3: ASSLTVQGASPLH

V: TRBV27
length: 14
J: TRBJ1-6
CDR3: ASSLALGPGNSPLH

V: TRBV30
length: 12
J: TRBJ1-1
CDR3: AWTRQGGGTEAF

V: TRBV7-2
length: 13
J: TRBJ1-1
CDR3: ASSLFQGADTEAF

V: TRBV7-8
length: 12
J: TRBJ2-1
CDR3: ASSAGQGAYEQF

V: TRBV2
length: 7
J: TRBJ1-1
CDR3: AHPGGAF

V: TRBV19
length: 12
J: TRBJ1-4
CDR3: ASNGLVREEKLF

V: TRBV29-1
length: 14
J: TRBJ1-1
CDR3: SVEDREPGRGTEAF

V: TRBV5-4
length: 15
J: TRBJ2-3
CDR3: ASSQEQGPTSPDTQY

V: TRBV11-2
length: 15
J: TRBJ1-2
CDR3: ASHMGASFPSNYGYT

V: TRBV4-2
length: 15
J: TRBJ2-4
CDR3: ASSPRAGGGAKNIQY

V: TRBV4-1
length: 15
J: TRBJ1-1
CDR3: ASSQGLGTGENTEAF

V: TRBV20-1
length: 9
J: TRBJ1-1
CDR3: SALTGAEAF

V: TRBV5-4
length: 14
J: TRBJ2-7
CDR3: ASSLPSASGDREQY

V: TRBV6-1
length: 10
J: TRBJ1-1
CDR3: ASSENGGEAF

V: TRBV30
length: 13
J: TRBJ1-3
CDR3: AWSVGNPSGNTIY

V: TRBV19
length: 13
J: TRBJ1-4
CDR3: ASSTGGRRGEKLF

V: TRBV7-8
length: 11
J: TRBJ1-5
CDR3: ASSLGPNQPQH

V: TRBV5-1
length: 12
J: TRBJ1-1
CDR3: ASSSTGMNTEAF

V: TRBV5-1
length: 13
J: TRBJ2-1
CDR3: ASSLAIGGVFEQF

V: TRBV19
length: 13
J: TRBJ1-1
CDR3: ASSIIEGGDTEAF

V: TRBV29-1
length: 12
J: TRBJ2-3
CDR3: SEGGGRDIDTQY

V: TRBV6-5
length: 12
J: TRBJ1-2
CDR3: ASSRNQDRSGYT

V: TRBV9
length: 14
J: TRBJ2-3
CDR3: ASSPTGGLSTDTQY

V: TRBV11-3
length: 13
J: TRBJ2-2
CDR3: ASSLEQGGTGELF

V: TRBV5-1
length: 13
J: TRBJ1-2
CDR3: ASSLAQGDHYGYT

V: TRBV15
length: 15
J: TRBJ2-3
CDR3: ATSRDGVRGVADTQY